This TCR beta chain was recorded in a study of cytomegalovirus exposure and HLA in healthy donors. Across the study: According to later analysis, the same platform produced the 120 validation and several hundred first-cohort repertoires. The study, taken as a whole, reports: It was found in a later analysis that first-cohort TCR clusters tended to co-occur in the approximately 120 validation repertoires.

Germline CDR1 is SGDLS and CDR2 is YYNGEE. V gave up 0 bases and J gave up 1 base, with 8 bases separating them. The length of the CDR3 is 15 residues. The method was immunoSEQ multiplex PCR; TCRdb's version includes in-frame clones alone and lacks a portion of them. This sample yields roughly 190,000 clones, of which around 86% are seen a single time; roughly 1.6% belongs to the top ten. Note on this clone: Its antigen is as yet unknown.

This TCR came from a woman aged 18-35 years in good health and CMV-seronegative. The sequencing input was PBMCs. V is TRBV9 and J is TRBJ1-5, with D possibly being TRBD1 (6 bases). As DNA, the CDR3 is TGTGCCAGCAGCGTAGCCACAGGGAGCAATCAGCCCCAGCATTTT. Its translation is CASSVATGSNQPQHF.